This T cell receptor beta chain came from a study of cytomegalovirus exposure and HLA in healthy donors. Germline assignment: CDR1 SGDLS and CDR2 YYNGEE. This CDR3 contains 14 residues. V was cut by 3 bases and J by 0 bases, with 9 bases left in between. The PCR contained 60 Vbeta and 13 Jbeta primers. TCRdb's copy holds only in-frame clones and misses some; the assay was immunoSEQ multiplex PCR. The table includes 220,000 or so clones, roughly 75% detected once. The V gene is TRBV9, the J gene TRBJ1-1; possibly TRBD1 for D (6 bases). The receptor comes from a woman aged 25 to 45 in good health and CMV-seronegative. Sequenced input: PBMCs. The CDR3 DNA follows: TGTGCCAGCAGCGCGGACAGCGTGAACACTGAAGCTTTCTTT. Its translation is CASSADSVNTEAFF. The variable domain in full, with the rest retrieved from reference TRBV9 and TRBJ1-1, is DSGVTQTPKHLITATGQRVTLRCSPRSGDLSVYWYQQSLDQGLQFLIQYYNGEERAKGNILERFSAQQFPDLHSELNLSSLELGDSALYFCASSADSVNTEAFFGQGTRLTVV.